Listed below are T cell receptor beta chains from one sample, sequenced in a study of regulatory dendritic cells for organ transplantation. Data came from immunoSEQ multiplex PCR; TCRdb stores just in-frame clones and leaves some out. This table holds about 28,000 clones, roughly 80% found once. The specimen sequenced was naive CD4+ T cells from blood. These TCRs come from a human donor in good health. CDR3s include the opening cysteine and the closing phenylalanine or tryptophan. The D gene is left open where the match is weak. Clone size is given for some rows only: seen once, a few or many times, or a class if the clone is expanded.

cdr3_nt cdr3_aa v_call clone_size d_call j_call
TGTGCCAGTAGTATGTCAGGGGGGAGCAATCAGCCCCAGCATTTT CASSMSGGSNQPQHF TRBV19 - TRBD1 TRBJ1-5
TGTGCCAGCAGCCCCGGTGGGGGGTTAGCCAAAAACATTCAGTACTTC CASSPGGGLAKNIQYF TRBV9 - - TRBJ2-4
TGCAGCGTTGAGGGGGCGCTTGGCTACACCTTC CSVEGALGYTF TRBV29-1 few - TRBJ1-2
TGTGCCAGCAGCGTAGCGTCCGTGAACACTGAAGCTTTCTTT CASSVASVNTEAFF TRBV9 few - TRBJ1-1
TGCAGCGTCTCGGACAGGGGCTACACTGAAGCTTTCTTT CSVSDRGYTEAFF TRBV29-1 - TRBD1 TRBJ1-1
TGTGCCAGCAGTTCTTCCAGATACACCGGGGAGCTGTTTTTT CASSSSRYTGELFF TRBV6-4 - - TRBJ2-2
TGTGCCAGCAGCCAGACAGGGTTAAACACCGGGGAGCTGTTTTTT CASSQTGLNTGELFF TRBV7-9 - TRBD1 TRBJ2-2
TGTGCCAGCAGCCCTCCCGGACTATCCCCTTATGGCTACACCTTC CASSPPGLSPYGYTF TRBV27 - - TRBJ1-2
TGTGCCAGCAGCACACAGGGGCTGTACTACGAGCAGTACTTC CASSTQGLYYEQYF TRBV6-1 - TRBD1 TRBJ2-7
TGTGCCAGCAAGGACCAGGGGGCCCTTTTGTACTTC CASKDQGALLYF TRBV2 - TRBD1 TRBJ2-7
TGCGCCAGCAGCAGGACAGGGGTCAATCCTAGCACAGATACGCAGTATTTT CASSRTGVNPSTDTQYF TRBV5-1 - TRBD1 TRBJ2-3
TGTGCCATCAGCCCAGGAGGCAGCTCCAATCAGCCCCAGCATTTT CAISPGGSSNQPQHF TRBV10-3 once - TRBJ1-5
TGTGCCAGCAGGGGACATGGGGCCGGACGGGATACGCAGTATTTT CASRGHGAGRDTQYF TRBV6-5 once - TRBJ2-3
TGTGCCAGCAGCATCTGGACAGAGGCAGATACGCAGTATTTT CASSIWTEADTQYF TRBV11-2 - - TRBJ2-3
TGTGCCAGCAGTGTGGGGGGGGGCTCTGGGGCCAACGTCCTGACTTTC CASSVGGGSGANVLTF TRBV2 - TRBD2 TRBJ2-6
TGTGCCAGCACCATAGACGGGTTCTATAATTCACCCCTCCACTTT CASTIDGFYNSPLHF TRBV5-6 - - TRBJ1-6
TGTGCCATCAGTGTCTCCACAGATACGCAGTATTTT CAISVSTDTQYF TRBV10-3 - - TRBJ2-3
TGTGCCAGCAGTAATACAGTCCTAACTAATGAAAAACTGTTTTTT CASSNTVLTNEKLFF TRBV6-5 - - TRBJ1-4
TGTGCCAGCAGCTTAAGCGGGGTTACAGATACGCAGTATTTT CASSLSGVTDTQYF TRBV7-9 - TRBD2 TRBJ2-3
TGTGCCAGCAGCTTAGCGGGGCCTGGGGCCAACGTCCTGACTTTC CASSLAGPGANVLTF TRBV7-6 - - TRBJ2-6
TGTGCCAGCAGCATAGGACAGGGGGCGGCCTACAATGAGCAGTTCTTC CASSIGQGAAYNEQFF TRBV7-3 - TRBD1 TRBJ2-1
TGTGCCAGCAGTTACGAGAAGGGACTATCGGACGCTGAAGCTTTCTTT CASSYEKGLSDAEAFF TRBV6-6 - - TRBJ1-1
TGCGCCAGCAGCCCGGACAGAGCCTACGAGCAGTACTTC CASSPDRAYEQYF TRBV5-1 - - TRBJ2-7
TGTGCCAGCAGCTTAGGACAGTCAAACACCATATATTTT CASSLGQSNTIYF TRBV7-2 once - TRBJ1-3
TGCGCCAGCAGATTGCTGTCCACCGGGGAGCTGTTTTTT CASRLLSTGELFF TRBV5-1 - - TRBJ2-2
TGTGCCAGCAGCTTTCGGGGGGCTGGAAACACCATATATTTT CASSFRGAGNTIYF TRBV5-6 - - TRBJ1-3
TGCGCCAGCAGCCCGGACAGGGAGTTGGAGACCCAGTACTTC CASSPDRELETQYF TRBV4-1 - TRBD1 TRBJ2-5
TGCGCCAGCAGCCCGAGCAACACCGGGGAGCTGTTTTTT CASSPSNTGELFF TRBV5-1 - - TRBJ2-2
TGCGCCAGCAGCTTGTCTGCAACTAATGAAAAACTGTTTTTT CASSLSATNEKLFF TRBV5-1 - - TRBJ1-4
TGTGCTAGCAGCTTAACCGGGACACCTCCAGGGAACCAGTACTTC CASSLTGTPPGNQYF TRBV7-7 - - TRBJ2-5
TGTGCCAGCAGGATACAGGGGTCTAGCGAAAAACTGTTTTTT CASRIQGSSEKLFF TRBV2 - TRBD1 TRBJ1-4
TGTGCCAGCAGCCCGGGACAGGGCCTTTCATACGAGCAGTACTTC CASSPGQGLSYEQYF TRBV27 once TRBD1 TRBJ2-7
TGTGCCAGCAGCTTGGACAGGGGCTCCTACAATGAGCAGTTCTTC CASSLDRGSYNEQFF TRBV5-4 once TRBD1 TRBJ2-1
TGTGCCAGCAGTCCCGGGATTGAGATTGGCTACACCTTC CASSPGIEIGYTF TRBV2 few - TRBJ1-2
TGTGCCAGCAGCTCGGGACAGGGGTATACCGGGGAGCTGTTTTTT CASSSGQGYTGELFF TRBV5-4 - TRBD1 TRBJ2-2
TGTGCCAGCTCACCCACTGCCAGGGGTGACACTGAAGCTTTCTTT CASSPTARGDTEAFF TRBV18 - - TRBJ1-1
TGTGCCAGTAGTATGCAGCATCGGGGTAATCAGCCCCAGCATTTT CASSMQHRGNQPQHF TRBV19 few - TRBJ1-5
TGTGCCAGCTCAGCAAAACAGGGTACCAACTCCTACGAGCAGTACTTC CASSAKQGTNSYEQYF TRBV18 - - TRBJ2-7
TGCGCCAGCAGTGAGGCGGGGGGGCAAACAGATACGCAGTATTTT CASSEAGGQTDTQYF TRBV10-2 - TRBD2 TRBJ2-3
TGTGCCAGCAGTTCGACAGGGGGTAACCAGCCCCAGCATTTT CASSSTGGNQPQHF TRBV5-5 - TRBD1 TRBJ1-5
TGTGCCAGCAGCACTACCGGGGTCTACGGAAACACCATATATTTT CASSTTGVYGNTIYF TRBV21-1 - - TRBJ1-3
TGCGCCAGCAGCCAACGACAGGGGAATGAAAAACTGTTTTTT CASSQRQGNEKLFF TRBV4-1 once TRBD1 TRBJ1-4
TGTGCCAGCTCCGGACAGACCGGAGGCCTTCCGGGACTAGCGGGGGGCGGGTCCTACAATGAGCAGTTCTTC CASSGQTGGLPGLAGGGSYNEQFF TRBV18 - TRBD2 TRBJ2-1
TGCGCCAGCAGCACCGACAGATACGAGCAGTACTTC CASSTDRYEQYF TRBV5-1 - - TRBJ2-7